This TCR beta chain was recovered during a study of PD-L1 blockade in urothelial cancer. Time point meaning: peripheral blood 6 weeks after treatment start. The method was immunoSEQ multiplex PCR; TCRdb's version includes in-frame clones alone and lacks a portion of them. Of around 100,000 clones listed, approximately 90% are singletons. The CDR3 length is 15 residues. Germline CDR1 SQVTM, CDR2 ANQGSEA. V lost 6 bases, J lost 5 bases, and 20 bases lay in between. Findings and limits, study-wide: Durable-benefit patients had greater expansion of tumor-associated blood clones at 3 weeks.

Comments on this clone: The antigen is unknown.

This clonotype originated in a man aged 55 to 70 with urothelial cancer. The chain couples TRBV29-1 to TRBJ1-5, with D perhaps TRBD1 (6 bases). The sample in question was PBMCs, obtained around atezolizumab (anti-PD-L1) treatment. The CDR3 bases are TGCAGCGTGGGGGAGGGGGGAACCCCCGATCAGCCCCAGCATTTT. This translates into CSVGEGGTPDQPQHF.